This entry features one TCR beta chain sequence. The record originates from a study of blood T cell repertoires in COVID-19. Trimming took 6 bases from V and 4 from J; bases not matched to a gene: 12. CDR1 LNHDA and CDR2 SQIVND come from the germline V gene (reference sequence). This CDR3 spans 16 amino acids. Measured with immunoSEQ multiplex PCR; TCRdb has only the in-frame clones, and not every one. The sample has roughly 260,000 clones; approximately 92% are singletons. The chain carries TRBV19 and TRBJ2-3, with TRBD1 identical over 8 bases. This TCR came from a young adult with COVID-19, enrolled during active disease. Source material: peripheral blood. The CDR3 DNA reads TGTGCCAGTAGACTTAGGCCGGGACAGGAGCCAGATACGCAGTATTTT. This translates into CASRLRPGQEPDTQYF.